This passage covers 8 T cell receptor beta chains from one sample sequenced in a study of molecular identifiers for immune sequencing clone quantification (dated by TCRdb to the late 2010s). Receptor libraries were prepared by PCR. Sequencing was carried out with a NextSeq 500. TCRdb cleaned the public reads at Q25 with fastp, built clones with MiXCR and kept in-frame beta chains. For every CDR3 protein sequence, its rows merge into one entry that carries the most common genes and DNA. The sample table contains around 460,000 distinct CDR3 sequences; only one count was recorded for about 25% of them. Clones ranked in the top ten supply 0.7% to 0.9% of the sample. Sequenced: naive CD8+ T cells from blood, with Jurkat cell RNA spiked in. The label giving this sample's cell subset or site can be read as: FACS-sorted CD8+CD4-CCR7+CD45RA+ naive T cells. These receptors originate from a human donor in good health. Some libraries in this study had Jurkat cell RNA spiked in.

In the case of this clonotype: This may be a read error: a much more frequent sequence differs by one nucleotide. The gene calls are TRBV29-1 and TRBJ1-1, with D tentatively TRBD1 (6 bases). CDR3 size: 12 residues. Germline lookup yields CDR1 SQVTM and CDR2 ANQGSEA. The CDR3 reads CSVKRGGTEAYF. The CDR3 DNA reads TGCAGCGTTAAGCGGGGGGGCACTGAAGCTTACTTT.

This clonotype was counted ten times or more. The V gene is TRBV7-9, the J gene TRBJ2-7, with D possibly TRBD2 on 5 matching bases. V gave up 5 bases and J gave up 3 bases, with 14 bases separating them. Looked up from germline, CDR1 is SEHNR and CDR2 is FQNEAQ (reference sequence). The CDR3 spans 14 residues. The CDR3 coding sequence is TGTGCCAGCAGCCATCGAGAGGGAAGCTACGAGCAGTACTTC. Amino acid sequence: CASSHREGSYEQYF.

This clonotype was observed a handful of times. The chain recombines TRBV28 with TRBJ2-4; no firm D call. Per the germline V gene, CDR1 is MDHEN and CDR2 is SYDVKM. The CDR3 has 14 residues. The germline V and J ends were trimmed by 3 bases and 9 bases, with 15 bases remaining between them. The CDR3 here is CASSLAASKSIQYF. CDR3 nucleotide sequence: TGTGCCAGCAGTTTGGCAGCCTCTAAGAGCATTCAGTACTTC.

This clonotype was counted between two and nine times. The V gene is TRBV30, the J gene TRBJ2-1; the D is unclear. Trimming cost V 0 bases and J 6 bases, with 9 bases left between them. The CDR3 covers 13 residues. Germline CDR1 GTSNPN, CDR2 SVGIG (reference sequence). CDR3 DNA sequence: TGTGCCTGGAGTGTAATGGCACGCAATGAGCAGTTCTTC. Protein: CAWSVMARNEQFF.

In regard to this clonotype: This may stem from a read error, because a much larger clone lies one nucleotide away. This chain joins TRBV7-9 and TRBJ2-3, with no clear D. The V gene's germline CDR1 is SEHNR and CDR2 FQNEAQ (reference sequence). This CDR3 spans 15 amino acids. The CDR3 DNA is TGTGCCAGCGGCTTAGGATTCGGTCGCACAGATACGCAGTATTTT. It specifies CASGLGFGRTDTQYF. Variable domain in full (rest from reference TRBV7-9 and TRBJ2-3): DTGVSQNPRHKITKRGQNVTFRCDPISEHNRLYWYRQTLGQGPEFLTYFQNEAQLEKSRLLSDRFSAERPKGSFSTLEIQRTEQGDSAMYLCASGLGFGRTDTQYFGPGTRLTVL.

Regarding this clonotype: A single base separates this from a much larger clone, so it may be a read error. This chain joins TRBV11-2 and TRBJ2-1; TRBD2 is a possible D gene (6 bases). The CDR3 has 12 residues. Germline CDR1 SGHAT, CDR2 FQNNGV. This CDR3 is CAIAGTYNEQSF. The CDR3 coding sequence is TGTGCCATTGCGGGGACCTACAATGAGCAGTCCTTC.

This clonotype was seen a few times. The V call is TRBV28, the J call TRBJ1-5; D uncertain. The ends were cut back, 3 bases at V and 7 bases at J, with 10 bases in the middle. Germline lookup yields CDR1 MDHEN and CDR2 SYDVKM. The CDR3 covers 13 residues. The CDR3 region is CASSFVPLQPQHF. Written as DNA, the CDR3 is TGTGCCAGCAGTTTTGTACCCCTGCAGCCCCAGCATTTT.

The rearrangement uses TRBV4-1 and TRBJ1-1; the match to TRBD1 covers 7 bases. The CDR3 extends over 15 amino acids. Germline CDR1 MGHRA, CDR2 YSYEKL. V lost 3 bases and J lost 5; bases outside the gene matches: 9. In nucleotides, the CDR3 is TGCGCCAGCAGCCAGGGGAACAGGGGATTAACTGAAGCTTTCTTT. It yields the protein CASSQGNRGLTEAFF.